The 29 T cell receptor beta chains listed next were all sequenced from one sample in a study of blood T cell repertoires in COVID-19. Here immunoSEQ multiplex PCR was the method, and the copy in TCRdb shows in-frame clones only, minus some. The table shows under 450,000 clones, with about 90% occurring only once. Source material: PBMCs or T cells enriched from blood (not recorded which). The source is a woman in her twenties or thirties who had recovered from COVID-19.

The genes are TRBV12-5 and TRBJ1-2, with D possibly being TRBD1 (6 bases). The germline V gene encodes CDR1 LGHNT and CDR2 FRNRAP. V dropped 5 bases and J dropped 13 bases, with 17 bases sitting between them. This CDR3 comprises 12 residues. CDR3 protein: CASGPGGGFPTF. The CDR3 nucleotides read TGTGCTAGTGGTCCTGGGGGGGGCTTCCCCACCTTC.

The gene calls are TRBV5-6 and TRBJ1-2; 9 bases agree with TRBD1. The trim removed 3 bases at V and 8 bases at J, leaving 11 bases unmatched. The CDR3 contains 15 residues. Germline V gene data show CDR1 as SGHDT and CDR2 as YYEEEE. The CDR3 region is CASSSLQGTGLGYTF. In DNA form, the CDR3 reads TGTGCCAGCAGCTCCCTCCAAGGGACAGGGTTGGGCTACACCTTC.

About this clone itself: This same CDR3 is encoded by further DNA sequences in the sample. The V gene is TRBV12-3 or TRBV12-4, the J gene TRBJ1-2, with 9 nucleotides matching TRBD1. This CDR3 region has 13 residues. The V gene end was trimmed by 6 bases and the J gene end by 4 bases; junction bases not matched to a gene: 3. The DNA for the CDR3 is TGTGCCAGCAGCCTGGGACAGGGCTATGGCTACACCTTC. It specifies CASSLGQGYGYTF.

This rearrangement joins TRBV14 to TRBJ1-6; 7 bases are shared with TRBD1. This CDR3 region has 14 residues. The germline gives CDR1 SGHDN, CDR2 FVKESK. V was clipped by 3 bases and J by 7 bases; unmatched bases: 3. CDR3 region: CASSQYRGNSPLHF. The CDR3 DNA reads as TGTGCCAGCAGCCAGTACAGGGGAAATTCACCCCTCCACTTT.

V gene TRBV5-8 combines with J gene TRBJ2-1; tentatively, D is TRBD2 (5 bases). The CDR3 spans 14 residues. Between the trimmed V and J ends, which lost 7 bases and 7 bases, there was a span of 18 bases. The germline V gene has CDR1 SGHTS and CDR2 YDEGEE. CDR3 residues: CASPDYHVTNEQFF. The CDR3 nucleotides read TGTGCCAGCCCAGACTATCACGTTACGAATGAGCAGTTCTTC.

The chain joins TRBV5-4 to TRBJ2-3; TRBD2 agrees at 8 bases. This CDR3 is 15 amino acids long. The germline gives CDR1 SGHNT, CDR2 YYREEE (reference sequence). Unmatched junction bases numbered 6, after V lost 2 bases and J lost 4 bases. The CDR3 sequence: CASSFPGGGPDTQYF. In DNA form, the CDR3 reads TGTGCCAGCAGCTTCCCGGGAGGGGGGCCAGATACGCAGTATTTT.

The V gene is TRBV19, the J gene TRBJ1-5; 8 nucleotides agree with TRBD1. With 6 bases clipped from V and 4 bases from J, the junction kept 5 bases outside the gene matches. Germline CDR1 is LNHDA and CDR2 is SQIVND (reference sequence). This CDR3 is built from 14 residues. CDR3 nucleotides: TGTGCCAGTAGCCTACAGGGGGGAAATCAGCCCCAGCATTTT. It is translated as CASSLQGGNQPQHF.

The chain recombines TRBV18 with TRBJ2-3; 15 bases line up with TRBD2. The CDR3 spans 18 residues. J was trimmed by 1 base and V by 6 bases; bases with no gene match: 8. Germline V gene data show CDR1 as KGHSH and CDR2 as LQKENI. CDR3 residues: CASSPGLAGGPGTDTQYF. The DNA for the CDR3 is TGTGCCAGCTCTCCAGGACTAGCGGGAGGGCCCGGCACAGATACGCAGTATTTT.

This sequence joins TRBV24-1 and TRBJ1-1, with D perhaps matching TRBD1 (5 bases). Per the germline V gene, CDR1 is KGHDR and CDR2 is SFDVKD. The CDR3 runs to 14 residues. V gave up 4 bases and J gave up 3 bases, with 11 bases separating them. CDR3 coding DNA: TGTGCCACCAGTGAGGCAGGGCTGGACACTGAAGCTTTCTTT. It yields the protein CATSEAGLDTEAFF.

This sequence joins TRBV5-1 and TRBJ2-1; 9 bases match TRBD2. Per the germline V gene, CDR1 is SGHRS and CDR2 is YFSETQ. The CDR3 is 16 amino acids. The trim removed 5 bases at V and 5 bases at J, leaving 11 bases unmatched. The CDR3 reads CASRTSGTRQNNEQFF. The CDR3 bases are TGCGCCAGCAGGACTAGCGGCACCCGGCAAAACAATGAGCAGTTCTTC.

The J gene is TRBJ2-2, the V gene TRBV7-3; 13 bases are a match to TRBD2. J gave up 0 bases and V 5 bases, and 12 bases lay outside the gene matches. CDR3 length equals 20 residues. Germline CDR1 and CDR2: SGHTA and FQGTGA. CDR3 coding DNA: TGTGCCAGCAGCCTATATAGACTAGCGGGGGGCCCGGCGAACACCGGGGAGCTGTTTTTT. Its translation: CASSLYRLAGGPANTGELFF.

The V call is TRBV28, the J call TRBJ1-6; TRBD1 agrees at 11 bases. CDR1 and CDR2 from the germline V gene are MDHEN and SYDVKM. V gave up 4 bases and J gave up 10 bases; unmatched junction bases: 6. This CDR3 contains 15 residues. The CDR3 reads CASSSAGQGESPLHF. CDR3 nucleotide sequence: TGTGCCAGCAGTTCCGCGGGACAGGGGGAATCACCCCTCCACTTT.

CDR3 nucleotide sequence: TGTGCCTGGCGACAGGGAAGCTCTGGGGCCAACGTCCTGACTTTC. Amino acids: CAWRQGSSGANVLTF. V usage is TRBV30 and J usage is TRBJ2-6; 7 bases match TRBD1. The CDR3 length is 15 residues. J gave up 0 bases and V 5 bases, and 4 bases lay outside the gene matches. CDR1 GTSNPN and CDR2 SVGIG come from the germline V gene (reference sequence).

V gene TRBV5-8 combines with J gene TRBJ1-5, with unresolved D. Germline-derived CDR1 and CDR2 are SGHTS and YDEGEE. This CDR3 spans 14 amino acids. The V end was cut by 0 bases, the J end by 4 bases, with 8 bases between. DNA for the CDR3: TGTGCCAGCAGCTTGGTACTAGGGAATCAGCCCCAGCATTTT. Translating gives CASSLVLGNQPQHF.

The V and J genes are TRBV5-1 and TRBJ2-7; D ambiguous. Trimming removed 2 bases from V and 5 bases from J, with 11 bases in between. CDR3 length equals 13 residues. The germline V gene encodes CDR1 SGHRS and CDR2 YFSETQ. The chain's CDR3 is CASSFLGSNEQYF. Here the CDR3 DNA reads TGCGCCAGCAGCTTTCTAGGTTCCAACGAGCAGTACTTC. The whole variable domain, filled in from reference TRBV5-1 and TRBJ2-7, reads KAGVTQTPRYLIKTRGQQVTLSCSPISGHRSVSWYQQTPGQGLQFLFEYFSETQRNKGNFPGRFSGRQFSNSRSEMNVSTLELGDSALYLCASSFLGSNEQYFGPGTRLTVT.

The CDR3 loop is CASSVRGRYNEQFF. The CDR3 DNA sequence: TGCGCCAGCAGTGTTAGGGGCCGCTACAATGAGCAGTTCTTC. The chain links TRBV10-1 to TRBJ2-1; perhaps TRBD1 as D (5 bases). This CDR3 is built from 14 residues. V lost 4 bases, J lost 3 bases, and 10 bases lay in between. Looked up from germline, CDR1 is WNHNN and CDR2 is SYGVQD (reference sequence).

V and J are TRBV6-5 and TRBJ2-3, with 7 bases fitting TRBD1. Trimming took 4 bases from V and 5 from J; bases not matched to a gene: 9. Looked up from germline, CDR1 is MNHEY and CDR2 is SVGAGI. The length of the CDR3 is 15 residues. The CDR3 is CASSSQQGIRDTQYF. CDR3 nucleotide sequence: TGTGCCAGCAGTTCCCAACAGGGGATCAGAGATACGCAGTATTTT.

The V and J genes are TRBV6-1 and TRBJ1-2; TRBD1 matches at 7 bases. The J segment lost 4 bases and the V segment lost 1 base, leaving 6 bases of the junction unmatched. Germline CDR1 reads MNHNS; CDR2 reads SASEGT. CDR3 length: 15 residues. CDR3 DNA sequence: TGTGCCAGCAGTGAAGACAGGGGCCGAGGCTATGGCTACACCTTC. Its protein is CASSEDRGRGYGYTF.

J is TRBJ2-2 and V is TRBV7-6; D may be TRBD1 (6 bases). Trimming took 0 bases from V and 6 from J, leaving 8 bases between them. The CDR3 extends over 14 amino acids. From germline, CDR1 is SGHVS and CDR2 FNYEAQ. This chain's CDR3 is CASSLAQGPGELFF. CDR3 sequence (DNA): TGTGCCAGCAGCTTAGCGCAGGGGCCCGGGGAGCTGTTTTTT.

This chain uses TRBV5-1 with TRBJ1-4, with a tentative D call TRBD1 (5 bases). Germline V CDR1 and CDR2: SGHRS, YFSETQ. This CDR3 is built from 15 residues. The V gene lost 6 bases and the J gene lost 6 bases, with 18 bases spanning the gap. CDR3 nucleotides: TGCGCCAGCATCGGCACAGGAGATAAGGATGAAAAACTGTTTTTT. Translating it yields CASIGTGDKDEKLFF.

The J gene is TRBJ2-6, the V gene TRBV7-9; the D gene is possibly TRBD1 (6 bases). Germline V lookup: CDR1 SEHNR, CDR2 FQNEAQ (reference sequence). With 2 bases removed from V and 0 bases from J, the gap between germline ends came to 14 bases. This CDR3 contains 18 residues. CDR3 loop: CASSLSRQVYSGANVLTF. The CDR3 coding sequence is TGTGCCAGCAGCTTATCTAGACAGGTATACTCTGGGGCCAACGTCCTGACTTTC.

The chain employs TRBV5-4 and TRBJ2-2, with 8 bases fitting TRBD1. The CDR3 runs to 16 residues. The germline gives CDR1 SGHNT, CDR2 YYREEE (reference sequence). V gave up 4 bases and J gave up 0 bases; unmatched junction bases: 5. The CDR3 DNA follows: TGTGCCAGCAGCCTGGGACAGGACCCGAACACCGGGGAGCTGTTTTTT. Amino acid sequence: CASSLGQDPNTGELFF.

This chain links TRBV30 with TRBJ2-7, with D maybe TRBD1 (6 bases). CDR1 and CDR2 from the germline V gene are GTSNPN and SVGIG (reference sequence). V lost 2 bases and J lost 3, with 11 bases in between. The CDR3 runs 13 residues. The CDR3, as DNA: TGTGCCTGGAGTCCCAGGGGCCTCTACGAGCAGTACTTC. It translates to CAWSPRGLYEQYF.

V is TRBV27 and J is TRBJ1-2, with D possibly being TRBD1 (6 bases). The CDR3 has 13 amino acids. Trimming pared 4 bases from V and 5 bases from J, leaving 11 bases between. Germline CDR1 and CDR2: MNHEY and SMNVEV (reference sequence). CDR3 DNA sequence: TGTGCCAGCAGTTACCAGGGGAGATATGGCTACACCTTC. This encodes CASSYQGRYGYTF.

This clone was observed a single time. Other nucleotide sequences from this sample produce the same CDR3. V gene TRBV19 combines with J gene TRBJ1-1; possible D gene TRBD1, 5 bases. Germline CDR1 is LNHDA and CDR2 is SQIVND (reference sequence). V was clipped by 3 bases and J by 0 bases, with 8 bases between them. The CDR3 length is 14 residues. The chain's CDR3 is CASSIAGLNTEAFF. CDR3 bases: TGTGCCAGTAGTATTGCAGGGTTGAACACTGAAGCTTTCTTT.

V usage is TRBV6-5 and J usage is TRBJ1-5; D is possibly TRBD1 (5 bases). V dropped 0 bases and J dropped 6 bases, with 12 bases sitting between them. The CDR3 totals 15 residues. Germline V lookup: CDR1 MNHEY, CDR2 SVGAGI. In DNA form, the CDR3 reads TGTGCCAGCAGTTACTCGCCCCAGGGTAGTCAGCCCCAGCATTTT. It is translated as CASSYSPQGSQPQHF.

The chain couples TRBV11-3 to TRBJ2-1; TRBD2 matches 11 bases. The CDR3 runs 15 residues. Germline CDR1 SGHNT, CDR2 YENEEA. J was trimmed by 4 bases and V by 5 bases; bases with no gene match: 4. CDR3 residues: CASSPGTSGYNEQFF. The DNA for the CDR3 is TGTGCCAGCAGCCCCGGGACTAGCGGATACAATGAGCAGTTCTTC.

V gene TRBV27 combines with J gene TRBJ1-4, with D unclear. The CDR3 contains 17 residues. V shed 5 bases and J shed 3 bases, with 19 bases lying between them. CDR1 and CDR2 (germline): MNHEY, SMNVEV (reference sequence). The chain's CDR3 is CASSPRAEQAANEKLFF. CDR3 sequence (DNA): TGTGCCAGCAGTCCTCGGGCGGAGCAAGCGGCTAATGAAAAACTGTTTTTT.

The V and J genes are TRBV6-5 and TRBJ1-2; maybe TRBD1 (6 bases). The V end lost 8 bases, the J end lost 5 bases, and 15 bases lay between the germline ends. The CDR3 is 13 amino acids. Germline CDR1 MNHEY, CDR2 SVGAGI. DNA for the CDR3: TGTGCCAGCCTCTACACCACAGGGTATGGCTACACCTTC. Encoded protein: CASLYTTGYGYTF.